This entry concerns a single TCR beta chain. What it recognizes is unknown. The CDR3 sequence is 16 residues long. Germline assignment: CDR1 ENHRY and CDR2 SYGVKD. V shed 4 bases, J shed 0 bases, and the junction held 7 bases outside the gene matches. Each CDR3 protein is one row after TCRdb ran MiXCR on the reads. The sample lists roughly 100,000 distinct CDR3 sequences; approximately 17% were seen once. The entry originates in a study of T cell repertoires in cytomegalovirus infection. About the study: Indicated by public TCR beta signatures were CMV infection and matching HLA type. Overall study findings and caveats: Public TCR beta family frequency separated CMV-and-HLA carriers, including in an independent cohort.

The sequence derives from a human donor in good health (CMV status not recorded). Some clones in this sample may be carry-over from other donors' samples. Sequencing was carried out using PBMCs. This chain uses TRBV10-3 with TRBJ2-3; 7 nucleotides agree with TRBD2. The CDR3 sequence is CAISGGSSDSTDTQYF. For the CDR3, the DNA is TGTGCCATCAGTGGCGGGAGTAGCGATAGCACAGATACGCAGTATTTT.